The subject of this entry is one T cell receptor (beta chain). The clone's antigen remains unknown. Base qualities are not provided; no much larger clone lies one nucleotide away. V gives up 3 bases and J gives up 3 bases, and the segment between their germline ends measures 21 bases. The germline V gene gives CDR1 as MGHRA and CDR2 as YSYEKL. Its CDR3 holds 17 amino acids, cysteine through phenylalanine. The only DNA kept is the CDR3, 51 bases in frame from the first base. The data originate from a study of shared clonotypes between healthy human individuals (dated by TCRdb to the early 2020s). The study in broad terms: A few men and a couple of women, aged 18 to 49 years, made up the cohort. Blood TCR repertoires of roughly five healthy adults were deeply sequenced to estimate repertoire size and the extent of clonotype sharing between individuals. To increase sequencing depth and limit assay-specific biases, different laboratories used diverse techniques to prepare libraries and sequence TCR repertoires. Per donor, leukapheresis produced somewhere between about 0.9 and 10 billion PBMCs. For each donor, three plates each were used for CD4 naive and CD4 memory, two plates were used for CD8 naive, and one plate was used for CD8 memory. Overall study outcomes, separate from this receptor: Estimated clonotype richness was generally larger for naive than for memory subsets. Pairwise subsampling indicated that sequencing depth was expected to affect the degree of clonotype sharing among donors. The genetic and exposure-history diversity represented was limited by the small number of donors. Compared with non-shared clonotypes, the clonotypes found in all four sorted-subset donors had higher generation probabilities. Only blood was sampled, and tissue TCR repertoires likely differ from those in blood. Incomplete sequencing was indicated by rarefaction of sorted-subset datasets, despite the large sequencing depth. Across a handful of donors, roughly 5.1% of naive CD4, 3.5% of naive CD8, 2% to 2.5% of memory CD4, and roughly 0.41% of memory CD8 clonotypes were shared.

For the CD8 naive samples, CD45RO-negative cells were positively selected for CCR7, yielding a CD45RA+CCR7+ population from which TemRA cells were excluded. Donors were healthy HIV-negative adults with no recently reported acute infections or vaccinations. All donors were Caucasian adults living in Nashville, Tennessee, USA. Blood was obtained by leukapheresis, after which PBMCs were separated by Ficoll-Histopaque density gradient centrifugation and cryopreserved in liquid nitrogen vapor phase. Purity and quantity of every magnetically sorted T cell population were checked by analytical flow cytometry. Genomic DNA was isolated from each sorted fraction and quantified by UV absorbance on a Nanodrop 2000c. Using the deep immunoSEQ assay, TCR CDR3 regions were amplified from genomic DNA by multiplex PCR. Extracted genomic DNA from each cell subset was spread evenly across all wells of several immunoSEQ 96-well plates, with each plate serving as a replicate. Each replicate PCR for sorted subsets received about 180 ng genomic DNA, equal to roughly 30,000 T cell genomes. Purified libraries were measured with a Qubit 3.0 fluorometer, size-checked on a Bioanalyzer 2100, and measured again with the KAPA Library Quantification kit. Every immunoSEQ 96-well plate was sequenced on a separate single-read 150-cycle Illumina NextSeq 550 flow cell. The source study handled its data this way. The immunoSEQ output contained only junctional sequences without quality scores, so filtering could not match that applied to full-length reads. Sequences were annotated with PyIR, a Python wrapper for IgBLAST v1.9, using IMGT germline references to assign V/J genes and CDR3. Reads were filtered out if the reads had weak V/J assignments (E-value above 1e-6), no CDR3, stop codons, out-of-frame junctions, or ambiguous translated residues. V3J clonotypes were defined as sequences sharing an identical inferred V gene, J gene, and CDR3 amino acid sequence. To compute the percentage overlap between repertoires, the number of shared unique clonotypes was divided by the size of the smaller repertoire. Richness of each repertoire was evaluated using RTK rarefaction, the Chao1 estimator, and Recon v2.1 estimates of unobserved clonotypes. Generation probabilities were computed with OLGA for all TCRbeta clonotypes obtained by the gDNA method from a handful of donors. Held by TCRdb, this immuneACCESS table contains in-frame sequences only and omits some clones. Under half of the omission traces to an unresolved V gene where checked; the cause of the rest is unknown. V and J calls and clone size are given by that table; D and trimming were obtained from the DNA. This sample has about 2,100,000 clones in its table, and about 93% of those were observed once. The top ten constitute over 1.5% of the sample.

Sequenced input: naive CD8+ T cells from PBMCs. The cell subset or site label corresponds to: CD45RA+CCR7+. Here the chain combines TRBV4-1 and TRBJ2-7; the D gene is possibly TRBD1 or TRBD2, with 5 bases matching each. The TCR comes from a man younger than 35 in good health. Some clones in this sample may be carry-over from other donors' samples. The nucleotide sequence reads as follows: TGCGCCAGCAGCCACGGGACGGATCCATTACCAAACTACGAGCAGTACTTC. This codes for CASSHGTDPLPNYEQYF.